Below, 12 T cell receptor beta chains from the same sample are listed, as sequenced in a study of control samples from healthy donors and cancer patients. Some clones are missing from TCRdb's copy, which holds only in-frame ones; the method was immunoSEQ multiplex PCR. The sample shows roughly 79,000 clones, around four fifths of them seen only once. Sequencing input: blood. Receptors were obtained from a man in his forties or fifties in good health.

The genes are TRBV3-1 (or the pseudogene TRBV3-2) and TRBJ1-6; D perhaps matches TRBD1 (6 bases). The V end lost 3 bases, the J end lost 10 bases, and 13 bases lay between the germline ends. The CDR3 totals 14 residues. Germline-derived CDR1 and CDR2 are LGHDT and YNNKEL (reference sequence). Here the CDR3 reads CASSQTQGLSPLHF. The CDR3 bases are TGTGCCAGCAGCCAGACACAGGGTCTCTCACCCCTCCACTTT.

This clone came up a few times. The chain links TRBV5-1 to TRBJ1-2; no firm D call. Trimming shortened V by 0 bases and J by 13 bases, and 4 bases separated the two germline ends. The germline CDR1 and CDR2 sequences are SGHRS and YFSETQ. The length of the CDR3 is 9 residues. The CDR3 loop reads CASSLDLTF. CDR3 coding DNA: TGCGCCAGCAGCTTGGATCTCACCTTC. Drawing the rest from reference TRBV5-1 and TRBJ1-2, the complete variable domain is KAGVTQTPRYLIKTRGQQVTLSCSPISGHRSVSWYQQTPGQGLQFLFEYFSETQRNKGNFPGRFSGRQFSNSRSEMNVSTLELGDSALYLCASSLDLTFGSGTRLTVV.

This clone was picked up a small number of times. The V gene is TRBV5-1, the J gene TRBJ1-1, with D possibly being TRBD1 (5 bases). V shed 0 bases and J shed 1 base, with 7 bases lying between them. Germline V lookup: CDR1 SGHRS, CDR2 YFSETQ. The CDR3 loop spans 14 amino acids. The CDR3 region has the DNA TGCGCCAGCAGCTTGGGACAGAAGAACACTGAAGCTTTCTTT. This gives the protein CASSLGQKNTEAFF.

The chain links TRBV6-6 to TRBJ2-7; D remains ambiguous. The CDR3 is 11 amino acids. Germline lookup yields CDR1 MNHNY and CDR2 SVGAGI (reference sequence). Between the trimmed V and J ends, which lost 0 bases and 6 bases, there was a span of 3 bases. The CDR3 DNA reads TGTGCCAGCAGTTACTCGGGCGAGCAGTACTTC. It is translated as CASSYSGEQYF.

The rearrangement uses TRBV7-9 and TRBJ2-5, with D hard to call. Trimming stripped 6 bases from V and 1 base from J, with 3 bases between. The CDR3 is 11 residues long. CDR1 is SEHNR and CDR2 is FQNEAQ in the germline V gene (reference sequence). The CDR3 DNA reads TGTGCCAGCAGGAGCCAAGAGACCCAGTACTTC. Protein: CASRSQETQYF.

The rearrangement uses TRBV29-1 and TRBJ2-7; the match to TRBD1 covers 7 bases. This CDR3 has 15 residues. Losses at the gene ends were 3 bases for V and 2 bases for J; bases not matched to a gene: 10. The V gene's germline CDR1 is SQVTM and CDR2 ANQGSEA. CDR3 DNA sequence: TGCAGCGTTGATAGCGCGACAGGGTTCCCCTACGAGCAGTACTTC. It codes for CSVDSATGFPYEQYF.

The chain couples TRBV24-1 to TRBJ2-5; D ambiguous. This CDR3 spans 14 amino acids. The ends were cut back, 1 base at V and 4 bases at J, with 9 bases in the middle. CDR1 is KGHDR, CDR2 SFDVKD, per germline. The CDR3 DNA reads TGTGCCACCAGTGATTTCCGCACGGGAGAGACCCAGTACTTC. Translation: CATSDFRTGETQYF.

The chain employs TRBV6-1 and TRBJ1-1, with a possible D match to TRBD1 (5 bases). CDR1 and CDR2 (germline): MNHNS, SASEGT. The length of the CDR3 is 15 residues. V was shortened by 3 bases and J by 4 bases, with 15 bases between the two germline ends. CDR3: CASSDWARVSTEAFF. Here the CDR3 DNA reads TGTGCCAGCAGTGATTGGGCCAGGGTGAGCACTGAAGCTTTCTTT.

The chain recombines TRBV5-6 with TRBJ2-7; 9 bases align to TRBD1. CDR1 is SGHDT, CDR2 YYEEEE, per germline. This CDR3 is 19 amino acids long. V trimming: 1 base; J trimming: 3 bases; junction bases outside the gene matches: 17. CDR3 coding DNA: TGTGCCAGCAGCTTGTACCCGTCCGGGGGACAGGGTGCGGTCTACGAGCAGTACTTC. It codes for CASSLYPSGGQGAVYEQYF.

This chain connects TRBV11-2 to TRBJ2-1, with TRBD2 matching 9 bases. The J segment lost 3 bases and the V segment lost 3 bases, leaving 9 bases of the junction unmatched. The CDR3 is 17 residues long. The germline V gene encodes CDR1 SGHAT and CDR2 FQNNGV. The CDR3 nucleotides read TGTGCCAGCAGCTTTTCGCGGGCTAGCGGGATCTACAATGAGCAGTTCTTC. Protein: CASSFSRASGIYNEQFF.

The chain couples TRBV9 to TRBJ2-1; the D gene could be TRBD1 or TRBD2 (5 bases each). The CDR3 length is 14 residues. V was shortened by 5 bases and J by 0 bases, with 9 bases between the two germline ends. Germline values: CDR1 SGDLS, CDR2 YYNGEE. CDR3 in DNA: TGTGCCAGCAGTGGGGACGTCTCCTACAATGAGCAGTTCTTC. Protein: CASSGDVSYNEQFF.

CDR3 in amino acids: CASSSQLTGAQFF. The CDR3 bases are TGTGCCAGCAGTTCCCAATTAACGGGGGCGCAGTTCTTC. The chain is built from TRBV6-2 or TRBV6-3 and TRBJ2-1, with D possibly being TRBD1 or TRBD2 (6 bases each). Germline CDR1 and CDR2: MNHEY and SVGEGT. This CDR3 has 13 amino acids. Trimming stripped 4 bases from V and 12 bases from J, with 16 bases between.